The rows below give T cell receptor beta chains drawn from one sample of a study of blood T cell repertoires in COVID-19. Profiling relied on immunoSEQ multiplex PCR, and the TCRdb table lists in-frame clones only, not all of them. The table has over 150,000 clones, approximately 77% seen once. Sequenced input: peripheral blood. Source of these receptors: a woman older than 75 with active or convalescent COVID-19. Each CDR3 is given with its conserved first and last residue. Fields, in order: D gene, CDR3 length, V gene, clone size, J gene, CDR3 DNA, CDR3 protein. The D gene is left open where the match is weak. The size field is filled for only some rows; it gives once, few, many or a size class.

TRBD2,17,TRBV30,.,TRBJ2-1,TGTGCCTGGAGCAGACTAGCGGGAGGGCCAGGAGCTATTGAGCAGTTCTTC,CAWSRLAGGPGAIEQFF
TRBD1,15,TRBV19,.,TRBJ2-7,TGTGCCAGTACCAAAAGGGGACAGCAGGACTACGAGCAGTACTTC,CASTKRGQQDYEQYF
TRBD2,18,TRBV5-6,.,TRBJ2-1,TGTGCCAGCAGCGCTGATTTGACTAGCGGGGTTACCTACAATGAGCAGTTCTTC,CASSADLTSGVTYNEQFF
.,15,TRBV5-4,few,TRBJ1-1,TGTGCCAGCAGCATACAGGGTAGTGTGAACACTGAAGCTTTCTTT,CASSIQGSVNTEAFF
TRBD1,14,TRBV6-5,few,TRBJ1-1,TGTGCCAGCAGCCTCACAGGGGTAGGCACTGAAGCTTTCTTT,CASSLTGVGTEAFF
.,17,TRBV5-1,.,TRBJ2-1,TGCGCCAGCAGCTCGGAGGGCAGCCTGAGCTCCTACAATGAGCAGTTCTTC,CASSSEGSLSSYNEQFF
.,15,TRBV4-1,.,TRBJ1-6,TGCGCCAGCAGCCAAGTCCCAGGGAATAATTCACCCCTCCACTTT,CASSQVPGNNSPLHF
.,15,TRBV5-1,.,TRBJ2-3,TGCGCCAGCAGCTTGTCGGGGGTTAGCACAGATACGCAGTATTTT,CASSLSGVSTDTQYF
.,14,TRBV30,.,TRBJ2-3,TGTGCCTGGAGGGATACGGGGAGCACAGATACGCAGTATTTT,CAWRDTGSTDTQYF
.,14,TRBV6-5,.,TRBJ1-5,TGTGCCAGCAGTTCATCCATCGATTCGGAGCCCCAGCATTTT,CASSSSIDSEPQHF
TRBD2,17,TRBV5-4,.,TRBJ2-4,TGTGCCAGCAGCCCAGGGACTAGCGGGCTAGCCAAAAACATTCAGTACTTC,CASSPGTSGLAKNIQYF
TRBD2,15,TRBV5-5,once,TRBJ2-1,TGTGCCAGCAGCTTCTTAGCGGGAGGGGACAATGAGCAGTTCTTC,CASSFLAGGDNEQFF
.,17,TRBV4-1,.,TRBJ1-1,TGCGCCAGCAGCCCAACCTTTGTCGGGGGACGTAGCACTGAAGCTTTCTTT,CASSPTFVGGRSTEAFF
.,16,TRBV5-1,once,TRBJ1-1,TGCGCCAGCAGCTTGGCCCATTCGACTGTGAACACTGAAGCTTTCTTT,CASSLAHSTVNTEAFF
.,16,TRBV10-3,.,TRBJ1-6,TGTGCCATCAGTGAGGGGCAGGGGCCATATAATTCACCCCTCCACTTT,CAISEGQGPYNSPLHF
.,13,TRBV29-1,.,TRBJ1-3,TGCAGCGTTGATGAGGTAGCTGGAAACACCATATATTTT,CSVDEVAGNTIYF
TRBD1,15,TRBV6-5,.,TRBJ1-2,TGTGCCAGCAGTTTCCCGGGACAGGGGACCGACGGCTACACCTTC,CASSFPGQGTDGYTF
.,13,TRBV2,.,TRBJ1-1,TGTGCCAGCAGTGGACAGTTGAACACTGAAGCTTTCTTT,CASSGQLNTEAFF
TRBD1,14,TRBV3-1/TRBV3-2,few,TRBJ1-1,TGTGCCAGCAGCCAAGACCCGGACAGGGGTACAGCTTTCTTT,CASSQDPDRGTAFF
TRBD2,16,TRBV9,.,TRBJ2-2,TGTGCCAGCAGCCCGAGGAGCGGGAGTCGTAACGGGGAGCTGTTTTTT,CASSPRSGSRNGELFF
.,14,TRBV6-6,.,TRBJ2-5,TGTGCCAGCAGTTCGAGGGTTCCTCACGAGACCCAGTACTTC,CASSSRVPHETQYF
.,14,TRBV5-8,many,TRBJ2-7,TGTGCCAGCAGCTCGACAGTCAGCTCCTACGAGCAGTACTTC,CASSSTVSSYEQYF
TRBD1,15,TRBV5-3,.,TRBJ1-2,TGTGCCAGAAGCTGGATGACAGGGGCATATTATGGCTACACCTTC,CARSWMTGAYYGYTF
.,14,TRBV5-1,.,TRBJ2-5,TGCGCCAGCAGCCCCGGGACTGAACAAGAGACCCAGTACTTC,CASSPGTEQETQYF
.,12,TRBV11-2,.,TRBJ1-2,TGTGCCAGCAGCTTGGGGGGTCATGGCTACACCTTC,CASSLGGHGYTF
.,13,TRBV5-1,.,TRBJ2-3,TGCGCCAGCAGCCGCGATTTCACAGATACGCAGTATTTT,CASSRDFTDTQYF
TRBD1,15,TRBV6-1,.,TRBJ1-1,TGTGCCAGCAGTGAGACAGGGAACGGGAACACTGAAGCTTTCTTT,CASSETGNGNTEAFF
TRBD1,17,TRBV5-4,.,TRBJ1-2,TGTGCCAGCAGCTATCCGACCGGGACAGAATATTACTATGGCTACACCTTC,CASSYPTGTEYYYGYTF
TRBD1,15,TRBV2,.,TRBJ2-7,TGTGCCAGCAGTGATAGGGACAGGGGGCTGGTCGAGCAGTACTTC,CASSDRDRGLVEQYF
TRBD1,14,TRBV5-6,.,TRBJ1-4,TGTGCCAGCAGCCTTACAGGGGCCGGGGAAAAACTGTTTTTT,CASSLTGAGEKLFF
.,15,TRBV6-5,.,TRBJ1-1,TGTGCCAGCAGTCGCAGGGAAGGTGGGAACACTGAAGCTTTCTTT,CASSRREGGNTEAFF
.,13,TRBV7-2,.,TRBJ1-1,TGTGCCAGCACTCCGAGGCTCCGAGGAGAGGCTTTCTTT,CASTPRLRGEAFF
TRBD1,15,TRBV5-5,few,TRBJ1-1,TGTGCCAGCAGCTGGGGGACAGCTCAGAACACTGAAGCTTTCTTT,CASSWGTAQNTEAFF
.,14,TRBV7-3,.,TRBJ1-3,TGTGCCAGCAGCTTAACGGACAGTGGAAACACCATATATTTT,CASSLTDSGNTIYF
.,16,TRBV6-5,.,TRBJ1-3,TGTGCCAGCAGTTACTCGAGGCAGACCTCTGGAAACACCATATATTTT,CASSYSRQTSGNTIYF
TRBD1,14,TRBV7-3,.,TRBJ1-1,TGTGCCAGCAGCAAAGGACCCGGACAGGGGAAAGCTTTCTTT,CASSKGPGQGKAFF
TRBD2,15,TRBV7-3,.,TRBJ2-5,TGTGCCAGCAGCTCAGGGACTAGCGGGAGTGAGACCCAGTACTTC,CASSSGTSGSETQYF
TRBD1,14,TRBV3-1/TRBV3-2,.,TRBJ1-2,TGTGCCAGCAGCCAATCCGACAGGGGGGATGGCTACACCTTC,CASSQSDRGDGYTF
.,18,TRBV21-1,.,TRBJ1-2,TGTGCCAGCAGCAAAGGAGACAGCGGGGCGAGATATAACTATGGCTACACCTTC,CASSKGDSGARYNYGYTF
.,14,TRBV19,.,TRBJ1-5,TGTGCCAGTAGTACCCAGGGAGGCGGTCAGCCCCAGCATTTT,CASSTQGGGQPQHF
TRBD1,15,TRBV28,.,TRBJ1-2,TGTGCCAGCAGTTTTTATAGGGGGCGTTCATATGGCTACACCTTC,CASSFYRGRSYGYTF
.,13,TRBV7-9,.,TRBJ1-1,TGTGCCAGCAGCTCGCAGGGTGGGACTGAAGCTTTCTTT,CASSSQGGTEAFF
.,15,TRBV5-1,.,TRBJ2-7,TGCGCCAGCAGCTATTCCGGGACTGCCTCCTACGAGCAGTACTTC,CASSYSGTASYEQYF
TRBD1,15,TRBV2,.,TRBJ2-2,TGTGCCAGCAGTGAACAGGGGGTTAGCACCGGGGAGCTGTTTTTT,CASSEQGVSTGELFF
.,16,TRBV18,.,TRBJ1-1,TGTGCCAGCTCACGAAACTCCCCTCGAGCTGACACTGAAGCTTTCTTT,CASSRNSPRADTEAFF